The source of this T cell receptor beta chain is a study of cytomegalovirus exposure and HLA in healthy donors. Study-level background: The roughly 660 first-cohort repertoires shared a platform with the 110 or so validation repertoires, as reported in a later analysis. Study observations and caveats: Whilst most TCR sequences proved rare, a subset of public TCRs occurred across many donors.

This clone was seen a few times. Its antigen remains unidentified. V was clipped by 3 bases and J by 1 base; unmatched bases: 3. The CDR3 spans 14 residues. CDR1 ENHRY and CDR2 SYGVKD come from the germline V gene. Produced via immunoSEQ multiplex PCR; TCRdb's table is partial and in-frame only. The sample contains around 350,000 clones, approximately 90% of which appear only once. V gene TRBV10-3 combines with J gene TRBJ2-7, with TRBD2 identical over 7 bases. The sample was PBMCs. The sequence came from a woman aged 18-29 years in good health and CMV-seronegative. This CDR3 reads CAISDGSGSYEQYF. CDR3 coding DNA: TGTGCCATCAGTGATGGTAGCGGGTCCTACGAGCAGTACTTC.